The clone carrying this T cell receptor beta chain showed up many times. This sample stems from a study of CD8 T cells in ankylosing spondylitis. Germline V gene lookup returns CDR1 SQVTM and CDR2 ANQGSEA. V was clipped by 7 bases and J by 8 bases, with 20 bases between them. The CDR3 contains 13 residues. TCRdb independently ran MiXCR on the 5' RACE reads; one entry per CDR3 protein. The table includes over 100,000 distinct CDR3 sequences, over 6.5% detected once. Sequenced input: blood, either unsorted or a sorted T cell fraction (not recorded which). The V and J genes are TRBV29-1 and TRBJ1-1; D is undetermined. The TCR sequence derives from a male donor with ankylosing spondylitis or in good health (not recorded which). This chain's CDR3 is CSAMGRMVTEAFF. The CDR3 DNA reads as TGCAGCGCCATGGGTCGTATGGTTACCGAAGCTTTCTTT.